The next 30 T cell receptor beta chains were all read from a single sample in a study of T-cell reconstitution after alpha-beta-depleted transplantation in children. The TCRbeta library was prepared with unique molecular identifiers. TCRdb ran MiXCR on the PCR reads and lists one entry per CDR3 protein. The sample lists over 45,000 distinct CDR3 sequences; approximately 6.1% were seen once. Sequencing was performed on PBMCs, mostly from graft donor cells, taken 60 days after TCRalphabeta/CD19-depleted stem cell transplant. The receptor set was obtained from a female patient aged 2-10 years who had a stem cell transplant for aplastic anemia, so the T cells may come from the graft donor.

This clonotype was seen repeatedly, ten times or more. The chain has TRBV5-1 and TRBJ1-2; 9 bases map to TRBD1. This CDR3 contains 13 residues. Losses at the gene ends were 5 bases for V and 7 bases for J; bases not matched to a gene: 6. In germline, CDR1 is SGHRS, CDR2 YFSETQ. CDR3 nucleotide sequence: TGCGCCAGCAGGCCAGGGACAGGGAGTGGCTACACCTTC. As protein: CASRPGTGSGYTF. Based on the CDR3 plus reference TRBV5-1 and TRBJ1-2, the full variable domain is KAGVTQTPRYLIKTRGQQVTLSCSPISGHRSVSWYQQTPGQGLQFLFEYFSETQRNKGNFPGRFSGRQFSNSRSEMNVSTLELGDSALYLCASRPGTGSGYTFGSGTRLTVV.

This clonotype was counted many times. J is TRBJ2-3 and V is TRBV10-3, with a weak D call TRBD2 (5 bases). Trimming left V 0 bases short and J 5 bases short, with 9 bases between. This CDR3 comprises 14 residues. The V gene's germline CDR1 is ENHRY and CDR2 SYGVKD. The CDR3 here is CAISESGREDTQYF. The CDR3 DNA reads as TGTGCCATCAGTGAGTCCGGACGGGAAGATACGCAGTATTTT.

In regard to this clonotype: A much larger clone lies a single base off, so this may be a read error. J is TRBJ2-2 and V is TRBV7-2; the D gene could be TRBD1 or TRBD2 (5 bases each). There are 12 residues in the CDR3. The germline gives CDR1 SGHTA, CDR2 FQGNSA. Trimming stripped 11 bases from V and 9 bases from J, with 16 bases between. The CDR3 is CAGGGSSRELFF. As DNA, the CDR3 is TGTGCCGGGGGTGGTTCCTCCAGGGAGCTGTTTTTT.

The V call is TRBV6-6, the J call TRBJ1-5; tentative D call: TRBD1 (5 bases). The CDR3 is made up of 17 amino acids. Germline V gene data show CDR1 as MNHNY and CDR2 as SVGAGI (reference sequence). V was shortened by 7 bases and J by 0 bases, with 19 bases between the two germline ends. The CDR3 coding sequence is TGTGCCAGCATGGTTAGGAGGGGCGGATATAGCAATCAGCCCCAGCATTTT. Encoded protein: CASMVRRGGYSNQPQHF.

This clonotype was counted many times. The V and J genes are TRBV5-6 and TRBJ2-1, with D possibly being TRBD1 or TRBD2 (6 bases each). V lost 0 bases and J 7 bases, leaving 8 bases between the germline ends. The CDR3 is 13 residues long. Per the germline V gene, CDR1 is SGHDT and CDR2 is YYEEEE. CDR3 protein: CASSLGRGNEQFF. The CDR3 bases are TGTGCCAGCAGCTTGGGGAGGGGGAATGAGCAGTTCTTC.

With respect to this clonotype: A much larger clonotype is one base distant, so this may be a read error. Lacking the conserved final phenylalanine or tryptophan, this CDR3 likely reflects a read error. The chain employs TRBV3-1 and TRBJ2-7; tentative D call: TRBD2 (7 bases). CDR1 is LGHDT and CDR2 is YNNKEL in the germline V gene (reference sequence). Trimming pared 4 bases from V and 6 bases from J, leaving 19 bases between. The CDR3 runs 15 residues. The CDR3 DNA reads TGTGCCAGCAGCCGACTATTCAGGGGAGGGCGCGAGCAGTACTAC. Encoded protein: CASSRLFRGGREQYY.

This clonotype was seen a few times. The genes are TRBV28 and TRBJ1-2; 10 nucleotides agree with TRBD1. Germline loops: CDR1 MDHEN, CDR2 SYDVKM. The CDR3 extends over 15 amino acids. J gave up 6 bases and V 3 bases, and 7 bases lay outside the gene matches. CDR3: CASSLLSGQGNGYTF. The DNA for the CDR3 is TGTGCCAGCAGTTTGCTCTCGGGACAGGGGAATGGCTACACCTTC.

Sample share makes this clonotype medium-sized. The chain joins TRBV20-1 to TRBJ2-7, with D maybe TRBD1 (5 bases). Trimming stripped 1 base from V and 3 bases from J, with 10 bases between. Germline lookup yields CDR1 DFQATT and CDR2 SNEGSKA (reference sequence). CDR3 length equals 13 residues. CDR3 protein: CSARGDSFYEQYF. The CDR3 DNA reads TGCAGTGCTAGAGGAGACAGCTTCTACGAGCAGTACTTC.

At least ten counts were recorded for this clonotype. CDR3 loop: CSASKTGYSVSSPLHF. DNA of the CDR3: TGCAGTGCTTCTAAGACAGGGTACTCGGTGTCTTCACCCCTCCACTTT. The rearrangement joins TRBV20-1 to TRBJ1-6; TRBD1 aligns across 7 bases. V lost 5 bases, J lost 9 bases, and 16 bases stayed unmatched. Germline V lookup: CDR1 DFQATT, CDR2 SNEGSKA (reference sequence). The CDR3 length is 16 residues.

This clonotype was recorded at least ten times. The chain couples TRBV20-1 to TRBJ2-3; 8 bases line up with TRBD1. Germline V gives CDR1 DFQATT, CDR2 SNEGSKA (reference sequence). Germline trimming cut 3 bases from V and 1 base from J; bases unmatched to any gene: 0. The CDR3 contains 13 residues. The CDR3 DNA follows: TGCAGTGCTAGGGGACAGGGCACAGATACGCAGTATTTT. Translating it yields CSARGQGTDTQYF.

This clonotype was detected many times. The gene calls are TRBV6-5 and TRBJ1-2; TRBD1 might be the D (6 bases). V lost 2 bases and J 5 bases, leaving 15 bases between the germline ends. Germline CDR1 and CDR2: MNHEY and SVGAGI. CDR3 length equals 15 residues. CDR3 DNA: TGTGCCAGCAGTTACGACGGGCAGGGGAGATATGGCTACACCTTC. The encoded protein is CASSYDGQGRYGYTF.

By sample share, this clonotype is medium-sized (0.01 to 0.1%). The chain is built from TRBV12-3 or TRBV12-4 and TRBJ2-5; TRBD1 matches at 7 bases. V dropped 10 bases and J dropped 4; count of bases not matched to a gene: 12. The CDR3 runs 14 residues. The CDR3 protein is CATMQTGNGETQYF. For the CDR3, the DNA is TGTGCCACCATGCAGACAGGGAATGGAGAGACCCAGTACTTC.

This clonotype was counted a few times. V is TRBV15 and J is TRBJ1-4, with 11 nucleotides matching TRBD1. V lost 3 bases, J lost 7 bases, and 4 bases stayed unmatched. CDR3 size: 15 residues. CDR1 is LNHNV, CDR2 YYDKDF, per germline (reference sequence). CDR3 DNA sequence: TGTGCCACCAGCAGGGGGGGACAGGGGGTTGAAAAACTGTTTTTT. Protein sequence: CATSRGGQGVEKLFF.

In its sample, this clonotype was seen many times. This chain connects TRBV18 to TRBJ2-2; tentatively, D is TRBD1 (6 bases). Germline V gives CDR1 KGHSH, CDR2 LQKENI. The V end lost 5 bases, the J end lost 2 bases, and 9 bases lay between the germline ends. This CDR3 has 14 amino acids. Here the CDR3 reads CASSKQGNTGELFF. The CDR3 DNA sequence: TGTGCCAGCTCAAAACAGGGAAACACCGGGGAGCTGTTTTTT.

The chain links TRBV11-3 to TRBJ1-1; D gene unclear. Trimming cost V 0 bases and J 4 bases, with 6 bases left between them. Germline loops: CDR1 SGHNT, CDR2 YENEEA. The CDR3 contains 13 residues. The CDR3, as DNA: TGTGCCAGCAGCTTAGACACGCGCACTGAAGCTTTCTTT. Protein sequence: CASSLDTRTEAFF.

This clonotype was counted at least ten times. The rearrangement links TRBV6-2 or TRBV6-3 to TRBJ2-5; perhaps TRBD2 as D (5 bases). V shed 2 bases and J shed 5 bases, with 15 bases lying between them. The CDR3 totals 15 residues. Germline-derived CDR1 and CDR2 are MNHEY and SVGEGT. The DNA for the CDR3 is TGTGCCAGCAGTTACGACCCTTCTAGCTTGGAGACCCAGTACTTC. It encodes CASSYDPSSLETQYF.

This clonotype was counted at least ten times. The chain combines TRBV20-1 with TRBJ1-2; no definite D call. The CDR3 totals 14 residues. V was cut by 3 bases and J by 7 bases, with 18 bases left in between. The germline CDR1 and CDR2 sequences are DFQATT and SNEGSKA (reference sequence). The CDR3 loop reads CSARRQPNVVGYTF. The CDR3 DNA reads TGCAGTGCTAGGCGTCAGCCGAATGTGGTTGGCTACACCTTC.

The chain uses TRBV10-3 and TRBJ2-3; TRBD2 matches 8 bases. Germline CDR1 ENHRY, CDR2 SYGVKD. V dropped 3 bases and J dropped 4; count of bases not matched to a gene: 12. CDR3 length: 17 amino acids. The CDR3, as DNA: TGTGCCATCAGTGAAGGAGGCGGGGGGCGGGTTGCAGATACGCAGTATTTT. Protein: CAISEGGGGRVADTQYF.

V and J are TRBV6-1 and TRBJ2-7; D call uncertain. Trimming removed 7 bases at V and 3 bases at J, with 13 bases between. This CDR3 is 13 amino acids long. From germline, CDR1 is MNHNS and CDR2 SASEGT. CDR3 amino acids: CASTPPRYYEQYF. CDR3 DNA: TGTGCCAGCACCCCACCGCGTTACTACGAGCAGTACTTC.

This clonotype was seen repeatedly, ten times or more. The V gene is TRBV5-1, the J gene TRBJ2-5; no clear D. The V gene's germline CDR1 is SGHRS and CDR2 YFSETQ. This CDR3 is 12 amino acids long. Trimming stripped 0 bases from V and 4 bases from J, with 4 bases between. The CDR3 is CASSLVRETQYF. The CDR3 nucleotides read TGCGCCAGCAGCTTGGTCAGAGAGACCCAGTACTTC.

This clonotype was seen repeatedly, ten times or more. CDR3 residues: CASSLAARETQYF. As DNA, the CDR3 is TGCGCCAGCAGCTTGGCGGCGCGGGAGACCCAGTACTTC. The chain is built from TRBV5-1 and TRBJ2-5; D gene uncertain. V lost 0 bases to trimming and J lost 5 bases, with 8 bases between them. The CDR3 contains 13 residues. CDR1 is SGHRS and CDR2 is YFSETQ in the germline V gene.

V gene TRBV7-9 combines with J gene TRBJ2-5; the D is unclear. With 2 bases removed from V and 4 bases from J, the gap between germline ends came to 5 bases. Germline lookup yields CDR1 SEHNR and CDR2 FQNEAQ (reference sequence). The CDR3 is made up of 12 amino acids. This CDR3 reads CASSLNRETQYF. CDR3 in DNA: TGTGCCAGCAGCTTAAATCGAGAGACCCAGTACTTC.

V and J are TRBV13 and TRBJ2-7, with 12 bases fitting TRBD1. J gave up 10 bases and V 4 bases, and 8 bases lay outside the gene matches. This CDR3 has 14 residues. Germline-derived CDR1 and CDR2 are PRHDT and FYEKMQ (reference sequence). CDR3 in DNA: TGTGCCAGCAGCTCGGGACAGGGGGCGGCATTACAGTACTTC. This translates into CASSSGQGAALQYF.

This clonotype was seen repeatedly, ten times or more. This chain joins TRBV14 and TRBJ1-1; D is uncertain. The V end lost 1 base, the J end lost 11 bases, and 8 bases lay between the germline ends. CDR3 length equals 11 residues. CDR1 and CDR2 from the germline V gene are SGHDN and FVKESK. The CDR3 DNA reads TGTGCCAGCAGCCAAGGAGGAAGCGCTTTCTTT. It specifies CASSQGGSAFF.

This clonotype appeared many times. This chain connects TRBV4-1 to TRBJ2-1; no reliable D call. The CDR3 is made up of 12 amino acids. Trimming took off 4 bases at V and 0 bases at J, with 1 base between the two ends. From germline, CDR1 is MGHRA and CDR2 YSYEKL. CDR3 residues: CASSLSYNEQFF. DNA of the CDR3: TGCGCCAGCAGCCTCTCCTACAATGAGCAGTTCTTC.

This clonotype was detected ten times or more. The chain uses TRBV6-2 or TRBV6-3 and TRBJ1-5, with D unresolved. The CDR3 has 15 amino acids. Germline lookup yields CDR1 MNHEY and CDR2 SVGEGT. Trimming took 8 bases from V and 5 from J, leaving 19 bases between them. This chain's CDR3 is CASGDTEGGHQPQHF. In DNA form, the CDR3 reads TGTGCCAGCGGCGACACGGAGGGAGGGCATCAGCCCCAGCATTTT.

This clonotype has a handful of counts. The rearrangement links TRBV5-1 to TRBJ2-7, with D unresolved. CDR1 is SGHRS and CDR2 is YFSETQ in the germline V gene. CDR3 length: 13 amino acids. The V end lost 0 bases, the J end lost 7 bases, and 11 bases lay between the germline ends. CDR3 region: CASSLGSSGEQYF. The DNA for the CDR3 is TGCGCCAGCAGCTTGGGATCCTCCGGAGAGCAGTACTTC.

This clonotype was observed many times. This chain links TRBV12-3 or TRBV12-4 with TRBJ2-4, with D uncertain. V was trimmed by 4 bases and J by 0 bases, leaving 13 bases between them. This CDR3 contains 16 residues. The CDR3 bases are TGTGCCAGCAGTTATTATTCGGATTCAGCCAAAAACATTCAGTACTTC. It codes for CASSYYSDSAKNIQYF.

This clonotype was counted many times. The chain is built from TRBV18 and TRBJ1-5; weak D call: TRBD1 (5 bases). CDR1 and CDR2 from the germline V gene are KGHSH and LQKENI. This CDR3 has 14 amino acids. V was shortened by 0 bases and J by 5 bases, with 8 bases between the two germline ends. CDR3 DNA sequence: TGTGCCAGCTCACCACCGGGGGGACATCAGCCCCAGCATTTT. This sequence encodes CASSPPGGHQPQHF.

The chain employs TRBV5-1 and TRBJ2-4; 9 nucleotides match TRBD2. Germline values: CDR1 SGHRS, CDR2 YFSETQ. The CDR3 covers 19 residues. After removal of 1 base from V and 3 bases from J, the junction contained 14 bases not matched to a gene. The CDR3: CASSLSAGGRVSDKNIQYF. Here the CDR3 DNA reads TGCGCCAGCAGCTTGTCGGCGGGGGGGCGAGTTTCTGACAAAAACATTCAGTACTTC.